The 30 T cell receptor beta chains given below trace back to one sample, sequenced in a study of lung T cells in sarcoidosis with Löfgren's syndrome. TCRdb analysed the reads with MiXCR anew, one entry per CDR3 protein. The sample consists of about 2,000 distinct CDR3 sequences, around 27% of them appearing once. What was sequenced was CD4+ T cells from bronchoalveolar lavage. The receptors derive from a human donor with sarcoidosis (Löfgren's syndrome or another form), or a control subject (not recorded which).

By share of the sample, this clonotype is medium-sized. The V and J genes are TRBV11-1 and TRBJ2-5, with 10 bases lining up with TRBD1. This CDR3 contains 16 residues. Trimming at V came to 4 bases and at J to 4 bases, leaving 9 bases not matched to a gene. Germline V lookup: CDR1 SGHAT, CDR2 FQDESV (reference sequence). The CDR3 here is CASSSPGQGRGETQYF. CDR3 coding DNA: TGTGCCAGCAGCTCACCGGGACAGGGGAGAGGAGAGACCCAGTACTTC.

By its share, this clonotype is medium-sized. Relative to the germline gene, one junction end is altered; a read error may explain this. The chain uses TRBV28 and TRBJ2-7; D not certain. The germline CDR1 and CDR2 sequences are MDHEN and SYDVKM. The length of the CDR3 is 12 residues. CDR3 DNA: TGTGTCAGCAGCCTGGATTCCGTCGAGCAGTACTTC. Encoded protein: CVSSLDSVEQYF. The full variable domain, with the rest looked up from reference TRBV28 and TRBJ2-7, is DVKVTQSSRYLVKRTGEKVFLECVQDMDHENMFWYRQDPGLGLRLIYFSYDVKMKEKGDIPEGYSVSREKKERFSLILESASTNQTSMYLCVSSLDSVEQYFGPGTRLTVT.

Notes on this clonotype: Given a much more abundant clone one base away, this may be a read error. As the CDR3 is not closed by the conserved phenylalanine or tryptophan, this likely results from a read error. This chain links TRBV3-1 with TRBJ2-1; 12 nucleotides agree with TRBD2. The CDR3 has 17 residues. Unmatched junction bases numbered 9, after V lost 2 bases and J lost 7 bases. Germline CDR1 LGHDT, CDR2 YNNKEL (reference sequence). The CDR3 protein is CASSQSRLAGALNEQFS. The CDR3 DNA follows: TGTGCCAGCAGCCAATCCAGACTAGCGGGAGCTTTGAATGAGCAGTTCTCC.

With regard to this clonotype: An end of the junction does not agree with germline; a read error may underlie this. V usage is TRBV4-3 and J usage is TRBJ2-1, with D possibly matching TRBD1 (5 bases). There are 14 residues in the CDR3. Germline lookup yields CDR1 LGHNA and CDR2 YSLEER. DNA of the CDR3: TGCGTCAGCAGCCAGGATCTTGGGAAAAGGGGGCAGTTCTTC. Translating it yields CVSSQDLGKRGQFF.

CDR3 nucleotides: TGTGCCAGCAGACGGGGGGTTGGGGGGTTGTATGAGCAGTTCTTC. This encodes CASRRGVGGLYEQFF. V and J are TRBV6-5 and TRBJ2-1; TRBD2 agrees at 7 bases. The J segment lost 8 bases and the V segment lost 6 bases, leaving 13 bases of the junction unmatched. The germline gives CDR1 MNHEY, CDR2 SVGAGI. This CDR3 has 15 residues.

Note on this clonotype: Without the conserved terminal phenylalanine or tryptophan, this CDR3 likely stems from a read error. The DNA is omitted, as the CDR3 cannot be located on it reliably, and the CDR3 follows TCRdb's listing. The CDR3 sequence: CASSQAVSGANVLTL. The chain couples TRBV4-1 to TRBJ2-6. The germline V gene encodes CDR1 MGHRA and CDR2 YSYEKL. The CDR3 sequence runs 15 residues, both termini included.

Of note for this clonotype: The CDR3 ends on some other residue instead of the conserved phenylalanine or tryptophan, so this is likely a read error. CDR3 sequence reads: CASSRTGGTEAFL. CDR3 DNA: TGTGCCAGCAGCCGGACAGGGGGCACTGAAGCTTTCCTT. This chain links TRBV14 with TRBJ1-1, with 10 bases that match TRBD1. The junction had 0 bases not matched to a gene; V was cut back by 4 bases and J by 4 bases. Per germline, CDR1 SGHDN and CDR2 FVKESK. The CDR3 length is 13 residues.

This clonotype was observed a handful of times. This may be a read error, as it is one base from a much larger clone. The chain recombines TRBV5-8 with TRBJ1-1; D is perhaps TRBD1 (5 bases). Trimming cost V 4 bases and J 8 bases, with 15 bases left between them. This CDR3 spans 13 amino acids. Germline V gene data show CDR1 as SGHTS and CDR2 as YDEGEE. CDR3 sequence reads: CASSRGLGHEAFF. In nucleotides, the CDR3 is TGTGCCAGCAGCCGCGGTCTGGGGCACGAAGCTTTCTTT.

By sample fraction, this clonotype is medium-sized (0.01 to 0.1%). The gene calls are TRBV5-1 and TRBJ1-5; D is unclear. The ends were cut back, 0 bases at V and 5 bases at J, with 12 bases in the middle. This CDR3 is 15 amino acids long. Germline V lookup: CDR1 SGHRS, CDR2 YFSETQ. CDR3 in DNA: TGCGCCAGCAGCTTGGAGGCCAGCTCTGATCAGCCCCAGCATTTT. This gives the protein CASSLEASSDQPQHF.

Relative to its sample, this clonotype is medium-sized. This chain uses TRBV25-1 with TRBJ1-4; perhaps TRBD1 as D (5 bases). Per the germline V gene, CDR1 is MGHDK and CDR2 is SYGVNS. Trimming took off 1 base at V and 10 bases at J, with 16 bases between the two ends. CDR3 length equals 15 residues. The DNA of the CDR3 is TGTGCCAGCAGTGAATTAATAGCTGGGGGTGGAAAACTGTTTTTT. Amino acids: CASSELIAGGGKLFF.

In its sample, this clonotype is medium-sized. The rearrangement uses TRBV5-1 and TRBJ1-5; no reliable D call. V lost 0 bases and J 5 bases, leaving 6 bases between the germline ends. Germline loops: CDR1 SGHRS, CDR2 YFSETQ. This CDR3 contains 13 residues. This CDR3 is CASSLGADQPQHF. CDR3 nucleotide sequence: TGCGCCAGCAGCTTGGGGGCGGATCAGCCCCAGCATTTT.

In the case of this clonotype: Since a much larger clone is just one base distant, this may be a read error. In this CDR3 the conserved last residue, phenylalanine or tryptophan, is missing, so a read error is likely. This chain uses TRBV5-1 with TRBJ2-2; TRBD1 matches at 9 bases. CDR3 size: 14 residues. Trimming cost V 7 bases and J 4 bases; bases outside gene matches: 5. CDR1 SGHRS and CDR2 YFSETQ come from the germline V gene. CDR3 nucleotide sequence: TGCGCCAGCTCCGGGACAGGGAGCACCGGGGAGCTGTTTTCT. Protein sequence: CASSGTGSTGELFS.

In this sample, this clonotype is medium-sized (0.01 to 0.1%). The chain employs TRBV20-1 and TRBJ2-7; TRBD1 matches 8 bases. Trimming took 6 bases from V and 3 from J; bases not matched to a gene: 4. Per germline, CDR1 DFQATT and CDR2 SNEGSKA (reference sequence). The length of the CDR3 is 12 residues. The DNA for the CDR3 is TGCAGTGCAAACGACAGGGGCTACGAGCAGTACTTC. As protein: CSANDRGYEQYF.

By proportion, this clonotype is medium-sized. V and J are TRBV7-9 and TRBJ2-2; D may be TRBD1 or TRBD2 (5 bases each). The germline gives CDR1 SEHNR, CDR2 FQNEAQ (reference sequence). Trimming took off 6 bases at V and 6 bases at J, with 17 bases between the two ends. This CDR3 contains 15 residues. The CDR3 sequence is CASRSGASWSGELFF. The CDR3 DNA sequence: TGTGCCAGCAGGTCTGGGGCTAGCTGGTCCGGGGAGCTGTTTTTT.

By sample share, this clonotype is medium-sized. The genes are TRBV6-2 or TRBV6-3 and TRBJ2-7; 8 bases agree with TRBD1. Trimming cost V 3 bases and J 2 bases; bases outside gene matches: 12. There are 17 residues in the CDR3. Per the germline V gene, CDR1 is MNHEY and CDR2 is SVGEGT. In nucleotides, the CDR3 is TGTGCCAGCAGTTATACTATAGGGGACAGGATGACCTACGAGCAGTACTTC. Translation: CASSYTIGDRMTYEQYF.

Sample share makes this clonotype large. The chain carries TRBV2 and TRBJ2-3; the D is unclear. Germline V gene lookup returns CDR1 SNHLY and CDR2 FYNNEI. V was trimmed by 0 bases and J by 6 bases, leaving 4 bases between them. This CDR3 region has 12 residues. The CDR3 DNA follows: TGTGCCAGCAGTGAAGCACGGGATACGCAGTATTTT. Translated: CASSEARDTQYF.

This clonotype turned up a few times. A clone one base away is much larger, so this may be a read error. DNA for the CDR3: TGCGCCAGCAGCTTGGAGGCGTCCACCAAGCAGTACTTC. Translating it yields CASSLEASTKQYF. The chain carries TRBV5-1 and TRBJ2-7; D is undetermined. Trimming removed 0 bases at V and 8 bases at J, with 12 bases between. Per the germline V gene, CDR1 is SGHRS and CDR2 is YFSETQ. CDR3 size: 13 residues.

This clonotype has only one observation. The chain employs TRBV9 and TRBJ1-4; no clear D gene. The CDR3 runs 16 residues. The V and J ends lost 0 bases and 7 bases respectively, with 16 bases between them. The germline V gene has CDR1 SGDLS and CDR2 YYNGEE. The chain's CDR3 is CASSVAQGRRGEKLFF. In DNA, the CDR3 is TGTGCCAGCAGCGTAGCGCAAGGACGGCGGGGTGAAAAACTGTTTTTT.

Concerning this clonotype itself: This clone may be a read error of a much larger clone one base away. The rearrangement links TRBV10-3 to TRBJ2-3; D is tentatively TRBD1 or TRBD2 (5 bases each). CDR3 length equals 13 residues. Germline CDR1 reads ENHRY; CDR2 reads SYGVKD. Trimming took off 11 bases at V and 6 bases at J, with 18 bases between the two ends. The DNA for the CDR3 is TGTGCCCACCTGGCAGGGAGAGGGGATACGCAGTATTTT. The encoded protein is CAHLAGRGDTQYF.

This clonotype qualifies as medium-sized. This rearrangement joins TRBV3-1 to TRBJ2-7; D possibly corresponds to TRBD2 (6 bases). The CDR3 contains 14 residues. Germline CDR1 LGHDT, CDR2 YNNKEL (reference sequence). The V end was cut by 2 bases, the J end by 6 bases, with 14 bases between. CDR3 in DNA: TGTGCCAGCAGCCAAATCTCTAGCGTCGGCGAGCAGTACTTC. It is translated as CASSQISSVGEQYF.

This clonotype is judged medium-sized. CDR3 amino acids: CASSPGTGRNEQFF. The CDR3 region has the DNA TGTGCCAGCAGCCCTGGGACAGGGAGGAATGAGCAGTTCTTC. This chain joins TRBV7-9 and TRBJ2-1; 9 nucleotides align to TRBD1. Germline CDR1 is SEHNR and CDR2 is FQNEAQ (reference sequence). The CDR3 is 14 amino acids. V dropped 5 bases and J dropped 7; count of bases not matched to a gene: 6.

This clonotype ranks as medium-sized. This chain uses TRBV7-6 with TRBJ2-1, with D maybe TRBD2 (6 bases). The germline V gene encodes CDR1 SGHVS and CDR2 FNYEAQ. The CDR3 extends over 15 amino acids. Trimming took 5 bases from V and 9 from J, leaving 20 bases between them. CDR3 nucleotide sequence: TGTGCCAGCAGCAAAACCGGACTCCACGGGGGTGAGCAGTTCTTC. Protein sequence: CASSKTGLHGGEQFF.

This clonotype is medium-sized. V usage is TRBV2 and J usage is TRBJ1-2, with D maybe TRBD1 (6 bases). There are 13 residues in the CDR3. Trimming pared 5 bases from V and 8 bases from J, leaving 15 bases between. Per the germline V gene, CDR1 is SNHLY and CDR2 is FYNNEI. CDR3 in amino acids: CASSYTGREGYTF. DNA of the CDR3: TGTGCCAGCAGTTACACAGGGCGAGAGGGCTACACCTTC.

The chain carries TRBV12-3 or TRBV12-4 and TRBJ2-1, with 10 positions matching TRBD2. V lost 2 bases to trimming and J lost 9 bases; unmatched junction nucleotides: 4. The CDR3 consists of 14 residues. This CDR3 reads CASSLLAGVGEQFF. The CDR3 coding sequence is TGTGCCAGCAGTTTACTAGCGGGAGTGGGTGAGCAGTTCTTC.

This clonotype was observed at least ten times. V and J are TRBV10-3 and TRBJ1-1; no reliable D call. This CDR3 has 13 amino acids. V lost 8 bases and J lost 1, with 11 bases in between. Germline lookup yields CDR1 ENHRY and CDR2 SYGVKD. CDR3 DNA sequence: TGTGCCATCGAGGGCATTCCGAACACTGAAGCTTTCTTT. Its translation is CAIEGIPNTEAFF.

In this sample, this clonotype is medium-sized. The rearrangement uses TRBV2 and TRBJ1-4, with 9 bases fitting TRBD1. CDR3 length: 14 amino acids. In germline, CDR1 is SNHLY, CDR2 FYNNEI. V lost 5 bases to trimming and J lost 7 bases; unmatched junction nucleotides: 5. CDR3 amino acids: CASSLGTGREKLFF. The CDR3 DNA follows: TGTGCCAGCAGTCTCGGGACAGGGCGTGAAAAACTGTTTTTT. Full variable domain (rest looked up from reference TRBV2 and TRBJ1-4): EPEVTQTPSHQVTQMGQEVILRCVPISNHLYFYWYRQILGQKVEFLVSFYNNEISEKSEIFDDQFSVERPDGSNFTLKIRSTKLEDSAMYFCASSLGTGREKLFFGSGTQLSVL.

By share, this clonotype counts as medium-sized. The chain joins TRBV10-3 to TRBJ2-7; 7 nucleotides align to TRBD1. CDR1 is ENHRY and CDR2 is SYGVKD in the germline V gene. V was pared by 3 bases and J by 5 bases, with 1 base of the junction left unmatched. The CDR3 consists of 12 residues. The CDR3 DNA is TGTGCCATCAGTGAACAGGGGAACGAGCAGTACTTC. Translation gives CAISEQGNEQYF.

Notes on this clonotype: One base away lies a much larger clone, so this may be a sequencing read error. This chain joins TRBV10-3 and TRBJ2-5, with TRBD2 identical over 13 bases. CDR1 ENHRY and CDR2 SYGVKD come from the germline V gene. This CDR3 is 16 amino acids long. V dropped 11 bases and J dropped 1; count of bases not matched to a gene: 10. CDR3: CAPRGTSGTTQETQYF. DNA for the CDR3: TGTGCCCCGCGGGGGACTAGCGGGACCACCCAAGAGACCCAGTACTTC.

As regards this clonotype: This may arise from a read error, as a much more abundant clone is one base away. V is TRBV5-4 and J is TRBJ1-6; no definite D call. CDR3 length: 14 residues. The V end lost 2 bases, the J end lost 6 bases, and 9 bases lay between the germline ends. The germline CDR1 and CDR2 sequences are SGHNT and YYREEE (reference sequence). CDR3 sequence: CASSFDLANSPLHF. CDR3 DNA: TGTGCCAGCAGCTTTGACCTAGCTAATTCACCCCTCCACTTT.

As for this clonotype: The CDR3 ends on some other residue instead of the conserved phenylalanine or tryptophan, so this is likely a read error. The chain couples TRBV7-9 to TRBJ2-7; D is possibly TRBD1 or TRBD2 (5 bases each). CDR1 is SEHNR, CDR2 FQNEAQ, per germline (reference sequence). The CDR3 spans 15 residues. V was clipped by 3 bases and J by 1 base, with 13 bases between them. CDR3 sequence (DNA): TGTGCCAGCAGCTTGGGACGGGCAAGTTCCTACGAGCAGTACTCC. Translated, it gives CASSLGRASSYEQYS.